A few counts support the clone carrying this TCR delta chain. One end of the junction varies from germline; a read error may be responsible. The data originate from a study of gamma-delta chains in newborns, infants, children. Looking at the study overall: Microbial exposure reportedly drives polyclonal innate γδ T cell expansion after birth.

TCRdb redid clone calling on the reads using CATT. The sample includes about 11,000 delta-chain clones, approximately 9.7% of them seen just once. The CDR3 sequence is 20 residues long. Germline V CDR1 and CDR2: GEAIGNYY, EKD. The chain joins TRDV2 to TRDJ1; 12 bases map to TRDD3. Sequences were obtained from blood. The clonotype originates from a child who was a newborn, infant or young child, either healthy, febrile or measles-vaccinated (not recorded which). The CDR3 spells CACDTVYWGIPEGDTDKLTF. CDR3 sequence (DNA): TGTGCCTGTGACACGGTGTACTGGGGGATACCGGAGGGCGACACCGATAAACTCACCTTT.